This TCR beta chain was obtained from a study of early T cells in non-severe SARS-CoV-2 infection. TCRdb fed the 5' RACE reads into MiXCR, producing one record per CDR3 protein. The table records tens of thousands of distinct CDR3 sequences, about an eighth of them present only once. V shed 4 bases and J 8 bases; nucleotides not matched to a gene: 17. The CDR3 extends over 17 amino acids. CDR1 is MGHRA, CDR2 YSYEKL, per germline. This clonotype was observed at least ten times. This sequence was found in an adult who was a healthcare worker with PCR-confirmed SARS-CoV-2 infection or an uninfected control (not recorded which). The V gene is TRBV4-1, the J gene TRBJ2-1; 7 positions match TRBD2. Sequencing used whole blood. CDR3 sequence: CASSPMGRRREIDEQFF. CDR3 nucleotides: TGCGCCAGCAGCCCAATGGGTCGGAGGCGGGAGATCGATGAGCAGTTCTTC.